Below, 13 T cell receptor beta chains from the same sample are listed, as sequenced in a study of tumor and adjacent non-tumor tissue in lung cancer. TCRbeta libraries were built with three rounds of nested PCR, modified from ARM-PCR. TCRdb itself ran the multiplex PCR reads through MiXCR, one entry per CDR3 protein. Here the sample spans about 110,000 distinct CDR3 sequences, about 80% being singletons. No cell sorting was done before RNA was extracted from the tissue. The material sequenced was lung tumor tissue. The receptors stem from a man between 65 and 80 years old with non-small cell lung cancer.

About this clonotype itself: The junction shows a germline mismatch at one end, possibly a read error. The gene calls are TRBV11-2 and TRBJ2-3; TRBD2 aligns across 14 bases. CDR3 length equals 17 residues. Germline V lookup: CDR1 SGHAT, CDR2 FQNNGV. The CDR3 is CTNSPRLAGGHRDTQYF. In DNA, the CDR3 is TGTACCAACAGCCCTAGACTAGCGGGGGGGCATCGAGATACGCAGTACTTT.

This clonotype was counted ten times or more. This rearrangement joins TRBV30 to TRBJ1-2; D unclear. V gave up 2 bases and J gave up 6 bases, with 16 bases separating them. The germline V gene has CDR1 GTSNPN and CDR2 SVGIG (reference sequence). This CDR3 spans 14 amino acids. DNA of the CDR3: TGTGCCTGGAGTTCCTGGTCAGGTCAGGATGGCTACACCTTC. It is translated as CAWSSWSGQDGYTF.

CDR3 loop: CAISFSQAGAYNEQFF. The CDR3 region has the DNA TGCGCCATCTCATTCTCTCAAGCGGGAGCCTACAATGAGCAGTTCTTC. V is TRBV4-1 and J is TRBJ2-1; 8 bases align to TRBD2. Germline CDR1 is MGHRA and CDR2 is YSYEKL. This CDR3 is built from 16 residues. V lost 10 bases, J lost 2 bases, and 13 bases stayed unmatched.

Sample share makes this clonotype medium-sized (0.01 to 0.1%). The chain carries TRBV6-6 and TRBJ1-2; D call uncertain. CDR1 is MNHNY and CDR2 is SVGAGI in the germline V gene (reference sequence). The CDR3 sequence is 14 residues long. V shed 4 bases and J shed 2 bases, with 11 bases lying between them. The CDR3 reads CASSFKLPNYGYTF. The CDR3 bases are TGTGCCAGCAGTTTTAAACTTCCAAACTATGGCTACACCTTC.

This clonotype was seen only a few times. The J gene is TRBJ1-4, the V gene TRBV7-6, with D possibly being TRBD1 (5 bases). Germline assignment: CDR1 SGHVS and CDR2 FNYEAQ. The CDR3 totals 14 residues. Trimming stripped 5 bases from V and 0 bases from J, with 7 bases between. In DNA, the CDR3 is TGTGCCAGCAGCAGACAGTCAACTAATGAAAAACTGTTTTTT. It is translated as CASSRQSTNEKLFF. The variable domain in full, with the rest retrieved from reference TRBV7-6 and TRBJ1-4, is GAGVSQSPRYKVTKRGQDVALRCDPISGHVSLYWYRQALGQGPEFLTYFNYEAQQDKSGLPNDRFSAERPEGSISTLTIQRTEQRDSAMYRCASSRQSTNEKLFFGSGTQLSVL.

Regarding this clonotype: Because it lacks the conserved phenylalanine or tryptophan at the end, this CDR3 is likely a read error. The rearrangement uses TRBV11-2 and TRBJ2-3; D remains unclear. CDR3 length: 14 residues. The V gene's germline CDR1 is SGHAT and CDR2 FQNNGV. CDR3 coding DNA: TGTGTCATCAGTCTAACCCAAGGGTCAAATACGCAGTATATT. It encodes CVISLTQGSNTQYI.

This CDR3 reads CASSFGANEQFF. DNA for the CDR3: TGTGCCAGCAGCTTCGGAGCCAATGAGCAGTTCTTC. The genes are TRBV11-2 and TRBJ2-1; no clear D gene. The CDR3 totals 12 residues. Germline V CDR1 and CDR2: SGHAT, FQNNGV. V lost 3 bases, J lost 6 bases, and 6 bases lay in between.

As regards this clonotype: The junction shows a germline mismatch at one end, possibly a read error. The genes are TRBV5-6 and TRBJ2-6; maybe TRBD1 (6 bases). The CDR3 loop spans 18 amino acids. CDR1 and CDR2 (germline): SGHDT, YYEEEE. The CDR3 DNA follows: TGTGCCAGCAGCGCGAGACAGGAAGGGACCTCTGGGGCCAAGGTCCTGACTTTC. Translated: CASSARQEGTSGAKVLTF.

The CDR3 DNA is TGCGCCAGCAGCCAGGGGACAGGGGATGATGGCAATCAACCCCAGTATTTT. Translating it yields CASSQGTGDDGNQPQYF. The chain is built from TRBV4-1 and TRBJ1-5, with 10 bases identical to TRBD1. The J call may be in error: the DNA end matches TRBJ2-3 better. Germline V lookup: CDR1 MGHRA, CDR2 YSYEKL. CDR3 length equals 17 residues.

Of note for this clonotype: Germline and junction disagree at one end, which may indicate a read error. The V and J genes are TRBV10-2 and TRBJ1-1; 10 bases are a match to TRBD1. This CDR3 region has 12 residues. Germline assignment: CDR1 WSHSY and CDR2 SAAADI. The CDR3 here is CAGRDRGAEALF. For the CDR3, the DNA is TGCGCAGGCAGGGACAGGGGCGCTGAAGCTCTCTTT.

With regard to this clonotype: A junction boundary mismatches the germline segment, possibly from a read error. This sequence joins TRBV28 and TRBJ1-4; D gene ambiguous. The CDR3 is made up of 17 amino acids. Germline lookup yields CDR1 MDHEN and CDR2 SYDVKM. The CDR3 DNA reads as TGTGCCAGCAGTATCGCTATCGGGCAGTCAACTAGTGAAAAACTGTTTTTT. Amino acids: CASSIAIGQSTSEKLFF.

The rearrangement links TRBV6-1 to TRBJ1-5; TRBD1 aligns across 8 bases. The length of the CDR3 is 12 residues. Germline assignment: CDR1 MNHNS and CDR2 SASEGT. This CDR3 is CTSWTGNQPQHF. As DNA, the CDR3 is TGTACAAGTTGGACAGGGAATCAGCCCCAGCATTTT.

For this clonotype: It may be a read error: a sequence one base away is much more abundant. The J gene is TRBJ2-1, the V gene TRBV28; D gene ambiguous. The CDR3 runs 13 residues. V dropped 10 bases and J dropped 6 bases, with 16 bases sitting between them. Germline V lookup: CDR1 MDHEN, CDR2 SYDVKM. CDR3 residues: CATINAVFNEQFF. The DNA of the CDR3 is TGTGCCACCATTAACGCCGTCTTCAATGAGCAGTTCTTC. The full variable domain, its missing parts supplied by reference TRBV28 and TRBJ2-1, is DVKVTQSSRYLVKRTGEKVFLECVQDMDHENMFWYRQDPGLGLRLIYFSYDVKMKEKGDIPEGYSVSREKKERFSLILESASTNQTSMYLCATINAVFNEQFFGPGTRLTVL.